These 24 T cell receptor beta chains were sequenced from one sample in a study of T-cell reconstitution after alpha-beta-depleted transplantation in children. The TCRbeta library was prepared with unique molecular identifiers. TCRdb re-called the PCR reads through MiXCR, storing one row per CDR3 protein. The data show 500,000 to 600,000 distinct CDR3 sequences, with about a quarter seen just once and 36% held by the top ten. Sequences were derived from PBMCs, sampled before TCRalphabeta/CD19-depleted stem cell transplant. These receptors all stem from a boy under two years old with Wiskott-Aldrich syndrome, due to receive a stem cell transplant.

The V and J genes are TRBV20-1 and TRBJ1-1; possible D gene TRBD1, 5 bases. Germline assignment: CDR1 DFQATT and CDR2 SNEGSKA (reference sequence). The length of the CDR3 is 13 residues. The ends were cut back, 5 bases at V and 3 bases at J, with 13 bases in the middle. CDR3 sequence: CSASGPGDTEAFF. The CDR3 nucleotides read TGCAGTGCTTCGGGGCCTGGGGACACTGAAGCTTTCTTT.

V usage is TRBV20-1 and J usage is TRBJ2-5; tentatively, D is TRBD1 or TRBD2 (5 bases each). CDR3 length equals 14 residues. The germline V gene encodes CDR1 DFQATT and CDR2 SNEGSKA (reference sequence). V gave up 3 bases and J gave up 9 bases, with 20 bases separating them. The CDR3, as DNA: TGCAGTGCTAGTCCCGGGACGAGGTCTACGGCCCAGTACTTC. Protein sequence: CSASPGTRSTAQYF.

In this sample, this clonotype turned up a few times. The CDR3 protein is CASSLLTSGVGELFF. The DNA of the CDR3 is TGCGCCAGCAGCTTGTTGACTAGCGGAGTCGGGGAGCTGTTTTTT. This chain joins TRBV5-1 and TRBJ2-2, with 9 nucleotides matching TRBD2. CDR1 is SGHRS and CDR2 is YFSETQ in the germline V gene. After removal of 1 base from V and 7 bases from J, the junction contained 5 bases not matched to a gene. The CDR3 length is 15 residues.

The J gene is TRBJ2-1, the V gene TRBV24-1, with TRBD1 identical over 7 bases. Unmatched junction bases numbered 12, after V lost 4 bases and J lost 7 bases. Per germline, CDR1 KGHDR and CDR2 SFDVKD. The CDR3 has 16 residues. This chain's CDR3 is CATSERGRSQTNEQFF. The CDR3 DNA reads TGTGCCACCAGTGAAAGGGGGCGGAGTCAGACGAATGAGCAGTTCTTC.

J is TRBJ2-3 and V is TRBV5-1; TRBD2 agrees at 8 bases. This CDR3 has 16 amino acids. Germline V gives CDR1 SGHRS, CDR2 YFSETQ. V trimming: 3 bases; J trimming: 0 bases; junction bases outside the gene matches: 6. CDR3 coding DNA: TGCGCCAGCAGCTCACCTACTAGCGGCAGCACAGATACGCAGTATTTT. Translated: CASSSPTSGSTDTQYF.

The rearrangement uses TRBV24-1 and TRBJ2-1; no definite D call. Trimming left V 2 bases short and J 4 bases short, with 17 bases between. Germline V gene sequence: CDR1 KGHDR, CDR2 SFDVKD. The CDR3 spans 17 residues. CDR3 nucleotides: TGTGCCACCAGTGATTCGGGCCCTCGGGCGGTTTACAATGAGCAGTTCTTC. Its translation: CATSDSGPRAVYNEQFF.

This clonotype has a single count. The rearrangement uses TRBV7-9 and TRBJ2-7; TRBD1 aligns across 10 bases. CDR3 length: 16 residues. Unmatched junction bases numbered 10, after V lost 5 bases and J lost 3 bases. Germline V CDR1 and CDR2: SEHNR, FQNEAQ (reference sequence). CDR3: CASSGGTGALFYEQYF. CDR3 nucleotides: TGTGCCAGCAGCGGCGGGACAGGGGCCTTATTCTACGAGCAGTACTTC.

The V and J genes are TRBV20-1 and TRBJ2-3; maybe TRBD2 (7 bases). CDR1 DFQATT and CDR2 SNEGSKA come from the germline V gene (reference sequence). V was trimmed by 5 bases and J by 4 bases, leaving 16 bases between them. The CDR3 sequence is 14 residues long. CDR3 protein: CSAPYGGHADTQYF. Written as DNA, the CDR3 is TGCAGTGCTCCATACGGGGGGCACGCAGATACGCAGTATTTT.

A remark on this clonotype: At one end the junction does not follow the germline gene, possibly because of a read error. The chain couples TRBV12-3 or TRBV12-4 to TRBJ2-1; 11 bases map to TRBD2. The CDR3 loop spans 13 amino acids. The CDR3 reads CASSLGTGTSGNF. CDR3 coding DNA: TGTGCCAGCAGTTTAGGCACCGGGACTAGCGGAAACTTC.

This clonotype was detected only a few times. The V call is TRBV12-3 or TRBV12-4, the J call TRBJ2-1; D remains ambiguous. V lost 4 bases to trimming and J lost 8 bases, with 15 bases between them. The CDR3 has 14 residues. The CDR3 coding sequence is TGTGCCAGCAGTTCCCTGGGGTGGGATCATGAGCAGTTCTTC. This sequence encodes CASSSLGWDHEQFF.

The J gene is TRBJ2-1, the V gene TRBV11-3, with 9 bases fitting TRBD1. CDR3 length equals 14 residues. J lost 7 bases, V lost 3 bases, and 4 bases had no gene match. CDR1 is SGHNT, CDR2 YENEEA, per germline. CDR3 loop: CASSLRTGVNEQFF. CDR3 nucleotide sequence: TGTGCCAGCAGCTTGCGGACAGGGGTAAATGAGCAGTTCTTC.

This clonotype came up a few times. The chain links TRBV4-2 to TRBJ2-1; 7 nucleotides match TRBD2. The germline V gene has CDR1 LGHNA and CDR2 YNFKEQ. V lost 4 bases, J lost 8 bases, and 11 bases stayed unmatched. The CDR3 extends over 15 amino acids. The CDR3: CASSLVGEGRDEQFF. The DNA of the CDR3 is TGTGCCAGCAGCCTCGTGGGGGAGGGCCGTGATGAGCAGTTCTTC.

V usage is TRBV6-6 and J usage is TRBJ1-4; D not certain. V gave up 2 bases and J gave up 8 bases, with 9 bases separating them. Germline lookup yields CDR1 MNHNY and CDR2 SVGAGI (reference sequence). The CDR3 runs to 13 residues. The CDR3 bases are TGTGCCAGCAGTTACAGACCATCCGAAAAACTGTTTTTT. It specifies CASSYRPSEKLFF.

This clonotype was detected a few times. The chain uses TRBV9 and TRBJ2-7; the match to TRBD1 covers 10 bases. Looked up from germline, CDR1 is SGDLS and CDR2 is YYNGEE. The V and J ends lost 3 bases and 0 bases, in that order; junction bases with no gene match: 6. This CDR3 spans 16 amino acids. The CDR3 loop is CASSGGRDRGSYEQYF. As DNA, the CDR3 is TGTGCCAGCAGCGGGGGTCGGGACAGGGGCTCCTACGAGCAGTACTTC.

J is TRBJ1-3 and V is TRBV10-2; no firm D call. The V end was cut by 7 bases, the J end by 4 bases, with 11 bases between. The CDR3 length is 13 residues. CDR1 and CDR2 from the germline V gene are WSHSY and SAAADI. CDR3 region: CASIGVAGNTIYF. CDR3 nucleotides: TGCGCCAGCATTGGGGTAGCGGGAAACACCATATATTTT.

The V gene is TRBV20-1, the J gene TRBJ1-1; the D gene is possibly TRBD1 (5 bases). Per the germline V gene, CDR1 is DFQATT and CDR2 is SNEGSKA (reference sequence). This CDR3 contains 14 residues. Trimming pared 8 bases from V and 0 bases from J, leaving 16 bases between. CDR3 residues: CSNLGDRMNTEAFF. CDR3 DNA: TGCAGTAATTTAGGGGACCGTATGAACACTGAAGCTTTCTTT.

The chain links TRBV5-1 to TRBJ2-5; no firm D call. V lost 0 bases to trimming and J lost 3 bases, with 6 bases between them. CDR3 length: 13 residues. The V gene's germline CDR1 is SGHRS and CDR2 YFSETQ. The CDR3 here is CASSLEGKETQYF. The CDR3 nucleotides are TGCGCCAGCAGCTTGGAAGGGAAAGAGACCCAGTACTTC. Filled out from reference TRBV5-1 and TRBJ2-5, the complete variable domain reads KAGVTQTPRYLIKTRGQQVTLSCSPISGHRSVSWYQQTPGQGLQFLFEYFSETQRNKGNFPGRFSGRQFSNSRSEMNVSTLELGDSALYLCASSLEGKETQYFGPGTRLLVL.

The chain uses TRBV9 and TRBJ2-3; perhaps TRBD1 as D (6 bases). The CDR3 length is 14 residues. Trimming removed 3 bases from V and 2 bases from J, with 10 bases in between. Germline V gene lookup returns CDR1 SGDLS and CDR2 YYNGEE. DNA of the CDR3: TGTGCCAGCAGCGGGGGACACTTCACAGATACGCAGTATTTT. Amino acids: CASSGGHFTDTQYF.

This rearrangement joins TRBV12-3 or TRBV12-4 to TRBJ2-2; TRBD2 aligns across 7 bases. The CDR3 length is 15 residues. J lost 5 bases, V lost 3 bases, and 6 bases had no gene match. The CDR3 region has the DNA TGTGCCAGCAGTTTCGTGGGGGGAGGGACCGGGGAGCTGTTTTTT. Protein: CASSFVGGGTGELFF.

A remark on this clonotype: An end of the junction differs from the germline gene, which may be a read error. The chain joins TRBV12-3 or TRBV12-4 to TRBJ1-2; possibly TRBD1 for D (5 bases). This CDR3 is 14 amino acids long. Here the CDR3 reads CATSLERGFYGYTF. The DNA of the CDR3 is TGTGCCACCAGTTTAGAACGGGGCTTCTATGGCTACACCTTC.

This clonotype was detected a few times. The gene calls are TRBV30 and TRBJ2-2; tentative D call: TRBD2 (6 bases). The CDR3 runs 16 residues. The germline gives CDR1 GTSNPN, CDR2 SVGIG (reference sequence). The V and J ends lost 0 bases and 5 bases respectively, with 16 bases between them. CDR3 coding DNA: TGTGCCTGGAGTGTAAAACTAGCAGTGGGGACCGGGGAGCTGTTTTTT. Protein sequence: CAWSVKLAVGTGELFF.

The chain carries TRBV20-1 and TRBJ2-7; no definite D call. V was pared by 1 base and J by 0 bases, with 7 bases between. Germline V gene data show CDR1 as DFQATT and CDR2 as SNEGSKA (reference sequence). This CDR3 is built from 13 residues. CDR3 sequence reads: CSARGQNSYEQYF. The CDR3 coding sequence is TGCAGTGCTAGAGGGCAGAACTCCTACGAGCAGTACTTC.

This sequence joins TRBV11-2 and TRBJ1-2; tentatively, D is TRBD1 (6 bases). The CDR3 extends over 15 amino acids. Trimming stripped 2 bases from V and 6 bases from J, with 16 bases between. Germline CDR1 SGHAT, CDR2 FQNNGV. CDR3: CASSLIPQAGDGYTF. CDR3 bases: TGTGCCAGCAGCTTAATCCCCCAGGCAGGGGATGGCTACACCTTC.

This clonotype turned up a few times. DNA for the CDR3: TGTGCCAGCAGTTCTCGGACAGGGGTGGTGAATGAGCAGTTCTTC. It encodes CASSSRTGVVNEQFF. The V gene is TRBV12-3 or TRBV12-4, the J gene TRBJ2-1; the match to TRBD1 covers 9 bases. V lost 4 bases, J lost 7 bases, and 8 bases stayed unmatched. The CDR3 length is 15 residues.